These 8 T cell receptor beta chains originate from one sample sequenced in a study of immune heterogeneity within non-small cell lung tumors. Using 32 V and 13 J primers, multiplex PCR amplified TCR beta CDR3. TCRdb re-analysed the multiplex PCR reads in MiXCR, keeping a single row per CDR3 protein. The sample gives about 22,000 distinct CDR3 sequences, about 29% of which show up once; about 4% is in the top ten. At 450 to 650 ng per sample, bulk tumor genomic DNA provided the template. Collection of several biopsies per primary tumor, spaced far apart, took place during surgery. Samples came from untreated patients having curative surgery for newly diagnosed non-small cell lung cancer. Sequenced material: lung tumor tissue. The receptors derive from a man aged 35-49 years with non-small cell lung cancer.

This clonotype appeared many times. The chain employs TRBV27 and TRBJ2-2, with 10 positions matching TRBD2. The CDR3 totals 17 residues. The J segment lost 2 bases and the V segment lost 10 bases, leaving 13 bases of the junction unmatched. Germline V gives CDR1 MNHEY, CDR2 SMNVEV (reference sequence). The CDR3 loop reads CATKPGTSVLNTGELFF. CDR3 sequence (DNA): TGTGCCACCAAACCGGGGACTAGCGTCTTAAACACCGGGGAGCTGTTTTTT.

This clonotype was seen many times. The chain's CDR3 is CASSALLTGDGYTF. The CDR3 DNA reads TGTGCCAGCAGTGCACTCCTGACAGGGGATGGCTACACCTTC. The rearrangement links TRBV6-1 to TRBJ1-2; 8 bases are a match to TRBD1. J gave up 6 bases and V 4 bases, and 7 bases lay outside the gene matches. CDR3 size: 14 residues. Germline V gives CDR1 MNHNS, CDR2 SASEGT.

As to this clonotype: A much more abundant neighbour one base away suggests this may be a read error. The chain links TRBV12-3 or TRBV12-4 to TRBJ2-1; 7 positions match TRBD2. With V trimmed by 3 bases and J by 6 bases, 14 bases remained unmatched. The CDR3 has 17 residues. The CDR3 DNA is TGTGCCAGCAGTTTGTGGGGTGCGGGAGTGGCCGGCAATGAGCAGTTCTTC. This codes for CASSLWGAGVAGNEQFF.

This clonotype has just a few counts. The CDR3 region has the DNA TGTGCCAGCAGCTTATCGGGGTGGGATACGCAGTATTTT. It translates to CASSLSGWDTQYF. V and J are TRBV7-3 and TRBJ2-3; D possibly corresponds to TRBD2 (5 bases). CDR1 is SGHTA, CDR2 FQGTGA, per germline. The CDR3 spans 13 residues. V shed 2 bases and J shed 6 bases, with 9 bases lying between them.

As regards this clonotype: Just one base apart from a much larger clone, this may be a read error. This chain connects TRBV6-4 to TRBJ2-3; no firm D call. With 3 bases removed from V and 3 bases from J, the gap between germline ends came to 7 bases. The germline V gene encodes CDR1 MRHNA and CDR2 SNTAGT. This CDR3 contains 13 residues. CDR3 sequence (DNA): TGTGCCAGCAGTGAATTAAGAACAGATACGCAGTATTTT. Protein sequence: CASSELRTDTQYF.

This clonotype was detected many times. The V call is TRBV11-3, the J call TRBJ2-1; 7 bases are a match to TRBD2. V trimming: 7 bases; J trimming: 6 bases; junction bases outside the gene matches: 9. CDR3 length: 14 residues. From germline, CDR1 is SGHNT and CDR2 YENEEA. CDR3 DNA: TGTGCCAGCACACCCGGGACTACCATCAATGAGCAGTTCTTC. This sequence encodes CASTPGTTINEQFF. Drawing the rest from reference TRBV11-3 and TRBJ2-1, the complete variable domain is EAGVVQSPRYKIIEKKQPVAFWCNPISGHNTLYWYLQNLGQGPELLIRYENEEAVDDSQLPKDRFSAERLKGVDSTLKIQPAELGDSAVYLCASTPGTTINEQFFGPGTRLTVL.

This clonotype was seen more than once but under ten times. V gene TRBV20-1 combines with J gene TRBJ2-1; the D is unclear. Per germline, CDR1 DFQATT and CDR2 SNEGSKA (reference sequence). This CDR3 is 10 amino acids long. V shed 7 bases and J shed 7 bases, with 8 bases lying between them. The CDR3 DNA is TGCAGTGTTGTCGGGAATGAGCAGTTCTTC. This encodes CSVVGNEQFF.

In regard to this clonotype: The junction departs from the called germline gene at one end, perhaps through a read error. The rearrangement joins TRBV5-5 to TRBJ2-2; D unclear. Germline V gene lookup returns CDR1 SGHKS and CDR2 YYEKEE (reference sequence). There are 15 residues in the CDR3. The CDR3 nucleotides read TGTGCCACCAGCTTGGATACGGTGAACACCGGGGAGCTGTTTTTT. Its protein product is CATSLDTVNTGELFF.